Below, one T cell receptor beta chain is given with its context. This clone was counted only a few times. Its antigen is currently not known. No base-level quality is on record; no much larger clone is a single base apart. CDR1 is given as LNHDA and CDR2 as SQIVND, both from the germline V gene (reference sequence). Taken from cysteine to phenylalanine, the CDR3 has 13 residues. Solely the CDR3 DNA is kept, with 39 bases framed from the first base. V gives up 7 bases and J gives up 2 bases, and the segment between their germline ends measures 6 bases. TCRbeta CDR3 regions were sequenced with the immunoSEQ Assay. After extraction, genomic DNA underwent amplification by bias-controlled multiplex PCR, followed by high-throughput sequencing. On the study's bioinformatics: To quantify the absolute abundance of every unique TCRbeta CDR3 region, sequences were collapsed and filtered. T cell fraction was estimated by normalizing TCRbeta template counts to usable DNA, which was measured by amplifying reference genes present in all nucleated cells. Repertoire TCRs were annotated as SARS-CoV-2-specific by exact matching of V gene, CDR3 amino acid sequence and J gene to a known reactive TCR set. The reference SARS-CoV-2 TCR set was obtained from MIRA and was filtered for enrichment in COVID-19-positive ImmuneCODE repertoires, whereby public or cross-reactive TCRs were removed. Drawing on the MIRA antigens, annotated TCRs were analysed further at the level of specific ORF or position within ORF. Breadth was defined as the number of annotated unique rearrangements divided by the total number of unique productive rearrangements, and depth was defined as the summed frequency of the annotated unique rearrangements. Group comparisons of TCR breadth used two-sided Wilcoxon rank-sum tests. Held by TCRdb, this immuneACCESS table contains in-frame sequences only and omits some clones. Under half of the omission traces to an unresolved V gene where checked; the cause of the rest is unknown. V and J calls and clone size come straight from that table; D and trimming were deduced from the DNA. The sample table shows 440,000 or so clones, and roughly nine tenths are seen once. About 1.7% of the sample lies in the top ten.

The data derive from a study of Ad26.COV2.S vaccination and SARS-CoV-2 variants listed by TCRdb under 2021. Study-wide context: Vaccine-arm donors were drawn from COV1001, a multicentre, randomized, double-blind, placebo-controlled phase I-IIa trial of Ad26.COV2.S in healthy adults. Dosing of Ad26.COV2.S was intramuscular, at either 5x10^10 or 1x10^11 viral particles, delivered as one shot or as two shots spaced 56 days apart. The specificity and breadth of SARS-CoV-2-reactive T cell receptors after Ad26.COV2.S vaccination were assessed by TCRbeta repertoire sequencing. A total of around 32 samples were included in the TCR-sequenced set, comprising about 20 Ad26.COV2.S vaccine recipients, 5 placebo recipients and 8 SARS-CoV-2 convalescent individuals. Trial participants were randomized into five groups of five, in which low-dose or high-dose Ad26.COV2.S was given once or twice, or placebo was given on both occasions. Blinding of investigators to trial group allocation was maintained during experiments and outcome assessment. What the work shows at the level of the full study, not this receptor alone: It was noted by the authors that total T cell responses may have been underestimated by the TCR breadth and depth analyses. Higher spike-specific TCR breadth was observed in Ad26.COV2.S recipients than in placebo recipients (P = 0.0014). The study lacked the statistical power to compare responses across vaccine doses or regimens. Comparable non-spike TCR breadth was observed between vaccine and placebo recipients, consistent with only spike being contained in the vaccine. After vaccination, spike-specific CD8+ and CD4+ T cell responses were reported to show substantial breadth.

The treatment or condition label here, explained by the study, means: about 20 received Ad26.COV2.S at low or high dose, single or two shots; several received placebo; per-sample allocation not given. For vaccine and placebo recipients, repertoires were sequenced using samples collected on day 63 after the first injection. In Cohort 1b, 25 or so adults aged 18-55 years were enrolled at a single site in Boston, USA, between 29 July and 7 August 2020. Ad26.COV2.S consisted of a replication-incompetent adenovirus type 26 vector by which a prefusion-stabilized SARS-CoV-2 spike protein from the original Wuhan strain was expressed.

This TCR was recovered from a person between 18 and 60 years old who received the Ad26.COV2.S COVID-19 vaccine or a placebo. This material consisted of peripheral blood, taken in a trial of Ad26.COV2.S vaccine versus placebo. The V and J segments used are TRBV19 and TRBJ2-6; no D gene can be assigned with confidence. DNA sequence: TGTGCCAGTACCCCGCCTGGGGCCAACGTCCTGACTTTC. Translated, it reads CASTPPGANVLTF.